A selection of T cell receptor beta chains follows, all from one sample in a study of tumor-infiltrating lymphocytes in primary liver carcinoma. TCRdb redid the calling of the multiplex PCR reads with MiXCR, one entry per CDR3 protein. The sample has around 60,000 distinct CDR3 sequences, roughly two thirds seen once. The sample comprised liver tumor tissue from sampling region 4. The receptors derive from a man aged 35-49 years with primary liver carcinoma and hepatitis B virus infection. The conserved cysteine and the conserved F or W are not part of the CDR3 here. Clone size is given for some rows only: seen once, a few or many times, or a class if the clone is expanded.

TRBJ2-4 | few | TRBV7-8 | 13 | AILGSKGGKNIQY
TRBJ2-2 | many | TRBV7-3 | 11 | ASSPYVTGELF
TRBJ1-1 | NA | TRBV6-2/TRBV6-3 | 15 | ASSYVTGGPMNTGAS
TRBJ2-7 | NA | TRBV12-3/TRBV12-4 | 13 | PSSFGTGKIYEQY
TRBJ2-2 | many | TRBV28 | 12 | ASSFGPNTGELF
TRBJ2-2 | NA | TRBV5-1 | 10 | ASGKHGRELF
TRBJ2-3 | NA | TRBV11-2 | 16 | TSSLGGTSGRAEDTRY
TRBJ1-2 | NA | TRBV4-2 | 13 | ATSQDMGKGRGYT
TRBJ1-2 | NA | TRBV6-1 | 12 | ASSELGHGGRET
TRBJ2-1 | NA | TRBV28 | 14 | ASIPPERGGYNVQF
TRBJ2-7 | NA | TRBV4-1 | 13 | ASSTRTGGCYERY
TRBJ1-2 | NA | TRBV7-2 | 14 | ASSLDNRDAYYGYT
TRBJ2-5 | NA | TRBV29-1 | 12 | SVEDGTSQEIQY
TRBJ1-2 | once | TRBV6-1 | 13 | VSSENRGRYYDYT
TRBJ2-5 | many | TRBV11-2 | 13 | ASSLFQTTKETQY
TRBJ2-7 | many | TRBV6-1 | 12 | ASSEVSSAYEQY
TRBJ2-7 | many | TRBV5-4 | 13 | ASSHDRDLLYEQY
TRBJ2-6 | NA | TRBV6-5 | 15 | ASSYGGSSSGAKVLT
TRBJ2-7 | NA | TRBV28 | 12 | ASSFIAGDYEQY
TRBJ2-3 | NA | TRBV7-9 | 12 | ASSQETGADTQY
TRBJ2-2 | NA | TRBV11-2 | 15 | TSSLAIGGADTGELF
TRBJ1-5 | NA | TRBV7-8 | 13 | ASSLEGCGNQPQH